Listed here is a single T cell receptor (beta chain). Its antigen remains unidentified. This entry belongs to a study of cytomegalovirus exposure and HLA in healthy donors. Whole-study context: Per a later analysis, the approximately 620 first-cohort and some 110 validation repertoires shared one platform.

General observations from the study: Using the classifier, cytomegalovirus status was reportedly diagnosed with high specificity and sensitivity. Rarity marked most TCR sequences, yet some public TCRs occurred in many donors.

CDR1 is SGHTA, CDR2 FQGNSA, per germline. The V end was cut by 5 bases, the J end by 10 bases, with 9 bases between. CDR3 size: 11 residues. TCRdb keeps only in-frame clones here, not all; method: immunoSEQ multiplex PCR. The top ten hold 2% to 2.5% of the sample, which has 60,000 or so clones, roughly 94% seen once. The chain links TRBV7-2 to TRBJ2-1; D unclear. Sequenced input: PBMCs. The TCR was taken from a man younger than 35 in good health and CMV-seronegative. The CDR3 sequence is CASSPTKEQFF. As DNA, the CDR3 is TGTGCCAGCAGCCCTACTAAGGAGCAGTTCTTC.